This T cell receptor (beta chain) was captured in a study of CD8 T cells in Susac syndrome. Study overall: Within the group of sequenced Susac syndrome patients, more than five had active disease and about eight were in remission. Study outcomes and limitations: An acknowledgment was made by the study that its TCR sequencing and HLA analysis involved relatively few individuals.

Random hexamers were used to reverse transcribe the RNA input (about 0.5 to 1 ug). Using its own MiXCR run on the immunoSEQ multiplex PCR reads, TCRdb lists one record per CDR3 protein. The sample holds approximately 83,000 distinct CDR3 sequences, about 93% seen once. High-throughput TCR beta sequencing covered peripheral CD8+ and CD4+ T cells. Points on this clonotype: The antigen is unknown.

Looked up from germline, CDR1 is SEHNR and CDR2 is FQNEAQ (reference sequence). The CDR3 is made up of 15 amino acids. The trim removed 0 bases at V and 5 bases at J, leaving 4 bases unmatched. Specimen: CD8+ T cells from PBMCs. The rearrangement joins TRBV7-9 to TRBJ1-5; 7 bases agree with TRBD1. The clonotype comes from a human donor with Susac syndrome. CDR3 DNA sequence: TGTGCCAGCAGCTTAGCCCAGGGGGAACATCAGCCCCAGCATTTT. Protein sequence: CASSLAQGEHQPQHF.